What follows are 26 T cell receptor beta chains derived from one specimen sequenced in a study of CD8+ T cells in alopecia areata. RNA was extracted and reverse transcribed into cDNA as the sequencing template. This table comes from immunoSEQ multiplex PCR, and its TCRdb copy is limited to in-frame clones, with some not included. Found here are approximately 59,000 clones, approximately 45% of them singletons; the top ten hold 17%. Sample: CD8+ T cells sorted from blood, taken at week 0. All receptors come from a human donor with alopecia areata.

This rearrangement joins TRBV9 to TRBJ2-3; D remains ambiguous. Trimming left V 0 bases short and J 0 bases short, with 5 bases between. CDR3 length: 14 residues. Germline V gives CDR1 SGDLS, CDR2 YYNGEE. The DNA for the CDR3 is TGTGCCAGCAGCGTAGCTGTGAGCACAGATACGCAGTATTTT. Its protein is CASSVAVSTDTQYF.

The rearrangement links TRBV27 to TRBJ2-1, with 7 bases lining up with TRBD1. V lost 5 bases and J lost 9; bases outside the gene matches: 4. The CDR3 has 12 amino acids. Germline V gene lookup returns CDR1 MNHEY and CDR2 SMNVEV (reference sequence). The CDR3 DNA is TGTGCCAGCAGTAAGGGACAGTCTGAGCAGTTCTTC. This gives the protein CASSKGQSEQFF.

The V call is TRBV6-5, the J call TRBJ2-5; 8 nucleotides align to TRBD1. V gave up 1 base and J gave up 2 bases; unmatched junction bases: 3. CDR1 MNHEY and CDR2 SVGAGI come from the germline V gene. CDR3 length equals 15 residues. The CDR3 sequence is CASSYYRDRQETQYF. Written as DNA, the CDR3 is TGTGCCAGCAGTTACTACCGGGACAGGCAAGAGACCCAGTACTTC.

The rearrangement links TRBV13 to TRBJ1-2; 8 bases match TRBD1. Germline V gene sequence: CDR1 PRHDT, CDR2 FYEKMQ (reference sequence). V lost 1 base to trimming and J lost 4 bases; unmatched junction nucleotides: 2. The CDR3 totals 14 residues. The CDR3 loop is CASSLVQGGYGYTF. DNA of the CDR3: TGTGCCAGCAGCTTAGTACAGGGGGGCTATGGCTACACCTTC.

This clone has just a few counts. The chain links TRBV29-1 to TRBJ2-5; 9 positions agree with TRBD1. CDR1 is SQVTM, CDR2 ANQGSEA, per germline. The trim removed 5 bases at V and 4 bases at J, leaving 8 bases unmatched. The CDR3 sequence is 14 residues long. In DNA, the CDR3 is TGCAGCGTTTGGACAGGGGCGCCGCGAGAGACCCAGTACTTC. Its protein is CSVWTGAPRETQYF.

The chain couples TRBV18 to TRBJ2-7; TRBD2 agrees at 7 bases. From germline, CDR1 is KGHSH and CDR2 LQKENI. The CDR3 covers 14 residues. J gave up 4 bases and V 6 bases, and 9 bases lay outside the gene matches. The DNA of the CDR3 is TGTGCCAGCTCGCCGACTAGCCCTCCTTACGAGCAGTACTTC. Protein product: CASSPTSPPYEQYF.

This clone turned up a few times. The rearrangement uses TRBV28 and TRBJ2-1, with D perhaps TRBD1 (5 bases). V was pared by 3 bases and J by 0 bases, with 12 bases between. The CDR3 is 16 residues long. CDR1 and CDR2 (germline): MDHEN, SYDVKM. The CDR3 nucleotides read TGTGCCAGCAGTTTGTTCGGACATAGCTCCTACAATGAGCAGTTCTTC. This encodes CASSLFGHSSYNEQFF.

CDR3 amino acids: CASSPYGQRNTDTQYF. In nucleotides, the CDR3 is TGTGCCAGCAGCCCCTACGGGCAGAGGAACACAGATACGCAGTATTTT. This sequence joins TRBV11-2 and TRBJ2-3; D is uncertain. Germline V gives CDR1 SGHAT, CDR2 FQNNGV. The V gene lost 5 bases and the J gene lost 2 bases, with 17 bases spanning the gap. CDR3 length: 16 residues.

This chain uses TRBV27 with TRBJ2-1; D gene ambiguous. Germline V gene lookup returns CDR1 MNHEY and CDR2 SMNVEV (reference sequence). CDR3 length: 12 amino acids. V lost 2 bases to trimming and J lost 4 bases, with 3 bases between them. The CDR3 nucleotides are TGTGCCAGCAGTTTAGGGTACAATGAGCAGTTCTTC. This gives the protein CASSLGYNEQFF.

The chain combines TRBV28 with TRBJ1-2; possible D gene TRBD1, 6 bases. The germline V gene has CDR1 MDHEN and CDR2 SYDVKM. This CDR3 is 16 amino acids long. Trimming removed 6 bases from V and 4 bases from J, with 21 bases in between. CDR3 amino acids: CASRTLNRVISYGYTF. As DNA, the CDR3 is TGTGCCAGCAGGACCTTAAACAGGGTTATTAGCTATGGCTACACCTTC.

The V call is TRBV4-2, the J call TRBJ2-7; 8 positions agree with TRBD1. The CDR3 contains 15 residues. From germline, CDR1 is LGHNA and CDR2 YNFKEQ. V gave up 1 base and J gave up 4 bases; unmatched junction bases: 6. The CDR3 DNA reads TGTGCCAGCAGCCAAGTTCGGACAGGGAGATACGAGCAGTACTTC. Its translation: CASSQVRTGRYEQYF.

The chain is built from TRBV2 and TRBJ2-1; TRBD2 agrees at 14 bases. CDR1 SNHLY and CDR2 FYNNEI come from the germline V gene. This CDR3 has 16 residues. After removal of 4 bases from V and 4 bases from J, the junction contained 3 bases not matched to a gene. The CDR3 DNA is TGTGCCAGCAGTGCGGGGACTAGCGGGAGATACAATGAGCAGTTCTTC. This encodes CASSAGTSGRYNEQFF. Full variable domain (remainder filled in from reference TRBV2 and TRBJ2-1): EPEVTQTPSHQVTQMGQEVILRCVPISNHLYFYWYRQILGQKVEFLVSFYNNEISEKSEIFDDQFSVERPDGSNFTLKIRSTKLEDSAMYFCASSAGTSGRYNEQFFGPGTRLTVL.

In this sample, this clone turned up a few times. This chain connects TRBV28 to TRBJ2-3, with TRBD2 matching over 9 bases. CDR3 length: 16 residues. The germline V gene has CDR1 MDHEN and CDR2 SYDVKM. With V trimmed by 3 bases and J by 0 bases, 4 bases remained unmatched. DNA of the CDR3: TGTGCCAGCAGTTTTCGCGGGAGGGAGAGCACAGATACGCAGTATTTT. Its protein is CASSFRGRESTDTQYF.

The gene calls are TRBV7-6 and TRBJ1-1; no reliable D call. This CDR3 region has 13 residues. Trimming took 4 bases from V and 4 from J, leaving 10 bases between them. Germline V gene data show CDR1 as SGHVS and CDR2 as FNYEAQ. Here the CDR3 reads CASSSGFSTEAFF. The CDR3 DNA sequence: TGTGCCAGCAGCTCAGGTTTTAGCACTGAAGCTTTCTTT.

The chain carries TRBV4-1 and TRBJ2-1; D unresolved. The CDR3 spans 16 residues. V lost 1 base and J 0 bases, leaving 10 bases between the germline ends. Germline CDR1 and CDR2: MGHRA and YSYEKL. CDR3 sequence: CASSQVAVSSYNEQFF. The CDR3 DNA sequence: TGCGCCAGCAGCCAAGTGGCGGTGAGCTCCTACAATGAGCAGTTCTTC.

This clone was observed a handful of times. This chain uses TRBV4-2 with TRBJ1-1; D uncertain. The V end was cut by 3 bases, the J end by 6 bases, with 11 bases between. The CDR3 has 13 residues. Germline V gives CDR1 LGHNA, CDR2 YNFKEQ. CDR3 sequence (DNA): TGTGCCAGCAGCCACGAGGCGGTACCTGAAGCTTTCTTT. The encoded protein is CASSHEAVPEAFF.

This clone occurred a few times. The V gene is TRBV10-3, the J gene TRBJ2-2; 7 positions match TRBD2. The junction had 10 bases not matched to a gene; V was cut back by 0 bases and J by 6 bases. The CDR3 is 17 amino acids. Germline CDR1 is ENHRY and CDR2 is SYGVKD. The CDR3 DNA reads as TGTGCCATCAGTGAGTCTTGGCGGGAGATTGATTCCGGGGAGCTGTTTTTT. Protein product: CAISESWREIDSGELFF.

The chain employs TRBV29-1 and TRBJ2-5; D is unresolved. The V and J ends lost 6 bases and 5 bases respectively, with 22 bases between them. Germline V lookup: CDR1 SQVTM, CDR2 ANQGSEA. CDR3 length: 15 amino acids. The CDR3 sequence: CSVVLVSDYLETQYF. CDR3 DNA sequence: TGCAGCGTCGTCTTAGTGAGCGATTACCTGGAGACCCAGTACTTC.

The rearrangement uses TRBV9 and TRBJ2-1; 12 nucleotides match TRBD2. The germline V gene encodes CDR1 SGDLS and CDR2 YYNGEE. This CDR3 has 17 amino acids. The trim removed 0 bases at V and 8 bases at J, leaving 9 bases unmatched. CDR3 residues: CASSVGGTSGPRDEQFF. The CDR3 DNA follows: TGTGCCAGCAGCGTAGGGGGGACTAGCGGGCCTAGGGATGAGCAGTTCTTC.

This clone was seen a few times. This rearrangement joins TRBV2 to TRBJ1-3; D possibly corresponds to TRBD1 (6 bases). The CDR3 is 15 amino acids. V was trimmed by 6 bases and J by 0 bases, leaving 12 bases between them. The germline V gene encodes CDR1 SNHLY and CDR2 FYNNEI. The CDR3 DNA reads TGTGCCAGCAGAGAGGACAGCTACTCTGGAAACACCATATATTTT. Protein sequence: CASREDSYSGNTIYF.

The chain uses TRBV6-5 and TRBJ1-1, with D perhaps matching TRBD1 (5 bases). This CDR3 comprises 13 residues. V lost 6 bases and J 1 base, leaving 9 bases between the germline ends. Germline values: CDR1 MNHEY, CDR2 SVGAGI. This chain's CDR3 is CASSQGQNTEAFF. CDR3 coding DNA: TGTGCCAGCAGCCAAGGACAGAACACTGAAGCTTTCTTT.

The chain couples TRBV7-9 to TRBJ2-7; possibly TRBD1 or TRBD2 for D (5 bases each). Germline values: CDR1 SEHNR, CDR2 FQNEAQ (reference sequence). Trimming took 4 bases from V and 0 from J, leaving 10 bases between them. The CDR3 is 14 amino acids. CDR3 nucleotides: TGTGCCAGCAGCTCCGGGACGGACTCCTACGAGCAGTACTTC. Protein sequence: CASSSGTDSYEQYF.

This rearrangement joins TRBV9 to TRBJ2-1; 12 bases line up with TRBD2. Germline lookup yields CDR1 SGDLS and CDR2 YYNGEE. After removal of 5 bases from V and 9 bases from J, the junction contained 24 bases not matched to a gene. CDR3 length: 20 residues. Here the CDR3 DNA reads TGTGCCAGCAGTCTCCTCCCGGGCCCCTGGACTAGCGGGACCCAAAGTGAGCAGTTCTTC. It encodes CASSLLPGPWTSGTQSEQFF.

This clone was observed a few times. The J gene is TRBJ1-1, the V gene TRBV9, with 7 nucleotides matching TRBD1. V lost 0 bases to trimming and J lost 3 bases; unmatched junction nucleotides: 2. CDR3 size: 14 residues. The germline CDR1 and CDR2 sequences are SGDLS and YYNGEE. CDR3 sequence (DNA): TGTGCCAGCAGCGTAGGCACAGGGGACACTGAAGCTTTCTTT. Protein product: CASSVGTGDTEAFF. Complete variable domain (other parts from reference TRBV9 and TRBJ1-1): DSGVTQTPKHLITATGQRVTLRCSPRSGDLSVYWYQQSLDQGLQFLIQYYNGEERAKGNILERFSAQQFPDLHSELNLSSLELGDSALYFCASSVGTGDTEAFFGQGTRLTVV.

The chain combines TRBV7-9 with TRBJ2-7; D gene unclear. This CDR3 spans 16 amino acids. Trimming cost V 1 base and J 0 bases, with 13 bases left between them. Germline V gene lookup returns CDR1 SEHNR and CDR2 FQNEAQ (reference sequence). The CDR3 sequence: CASSLESVGYSYEQYF. The DNA of the CDR3 is TGTGCCAGCAGCTTAGAATCAGTTGGTTACTCCTACGAGCAGTACTTC.

The gene calls are TRBV27 and TRBJ1-5; D not resolved. The V gene's germline CDR1 is MNHEY and CDR2 SMNVEV (reference sequence). The CDR3 has 14 residues. V lost 6 bases, J lost 0 bases, and 9 bases lay in between. The CDR3 DNA reads TGTGCCAGCAGGGTGCGAGGTAGCAATCAGCCCCAGCATTTT. Protein sequence: CASRVRGSNQPQHF.